This T cell receptor beta chain was documented in a study of cytomegalovirus exposure and HLA in healthy donors. Of note for this clone: Antigen specificity is unknown.

V lost 0 bases and J lost 7; bases outside the gene matches: 4. CDR1 is SGHRS, CDR2 YFSETQ, per germline. CDR3 length equals 14 residues. The study ran its PCR with 60 Vbeta and 13 Jbeta primers. Clones were read by immunoSEQ multiplex PCR, and TCRdb kept only the in-frame ones, dropping some. The sample carries more than 200,000 clones, 82% recorded once. Broader study findings: Association of a missense DCLRE1C variant with TCR beta V- and J-gene trimming was reported in a later analysis.

Sequenced input: PBMCs. The rearrangement joins TRBV5-1 to TRBJ2-1, with TRBD2 matching over 7 bases. The TCR sequence derives from a man aged 40-55 years in good health and CMV-seropositive. In DNA form, the CDR3 reads TGCGCCAGCAGCTTGGTTCCGGGGGGTAATGAGCAGTTCTTC. It specifies CASSLVPGGNEQFF.